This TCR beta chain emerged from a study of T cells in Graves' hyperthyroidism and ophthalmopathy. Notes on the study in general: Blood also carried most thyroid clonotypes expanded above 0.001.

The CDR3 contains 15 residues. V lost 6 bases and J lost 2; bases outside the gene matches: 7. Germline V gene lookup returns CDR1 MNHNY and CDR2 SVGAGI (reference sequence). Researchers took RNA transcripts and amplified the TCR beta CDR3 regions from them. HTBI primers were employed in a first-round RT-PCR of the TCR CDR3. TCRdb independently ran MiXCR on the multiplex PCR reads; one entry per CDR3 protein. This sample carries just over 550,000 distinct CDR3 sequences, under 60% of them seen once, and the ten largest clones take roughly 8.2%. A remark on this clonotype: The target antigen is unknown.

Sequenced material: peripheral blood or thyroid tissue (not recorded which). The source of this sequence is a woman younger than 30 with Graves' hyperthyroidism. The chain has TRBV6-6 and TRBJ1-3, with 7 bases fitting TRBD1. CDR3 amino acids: CASRATGVAGNTIYF. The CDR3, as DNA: TGTGCCAGCAGGGCAACAGGGGTTGCTGGAAACACCATATATTTT.